This TCR beta chain was retrieved from a study of technical replicates of blood from four donors. Assay: immunoSEQ multiplex PCR; the TCRdb copy retains only in-frame clones and omits some. The sample holds around 50,000 clones, approximately 94% seen once. Germline CDR1 is SGHTA and CDR2 is FQGTGA. After removal of 1 base from V and 5 bases from J, the junction contained 3 bases not matched to a gene. The CDR3 has 14 residues. This TCR derives from a human donor in good health. Sequencing was performed on T cells isolated from PBMCs. V is TRBV7-3 and J is TRBJ2-7; 9 positions match TRBD2. The CDR3 here is CASSLSGRAHEQYF. In DNA form, the CDR3 reads TGTGCCAGCAGCTTAAGCGGGAGGGCGCACGAGCAGTACTTC.